What follows is one TCR beta chain and its context. Its antigen is not known. This record belongs to a study of T cell clonotyping in hematopoietic cell transplantation. Overall study findings and caveats: At the given depth, recipient repertoires were over 95% de novo clonotypes. CD4 and CD8 repertoire contributions could not be separated without sorting. Broader posttransplant TCR repertoire diversity was predicted by graft donor and pretransplant recipient Inverse Simpson Index values.

The CDR3 consists of 12 residues. Germline CDR1 is SGHTA and CDR2 is FQGNSA. V dropped 10 bases and J dropped 5; count of bases not matched to a gene: 7. Recipients were bled about 28 days pretransplant and at posttransplant days 30, 100, 180. Assay: immunoSEQ multiplex PCR; the TCRdb copy retains only in-frame clones and omits some. The sample holds roughly 9,900 clones, about three quarters seen once. The source material was peripheral blood mononuclear cells, sampled 180 days after allogeneic stem cell transplant. The chain employs TRBV7-2 and TRBJ2-5; 7 positions agree with TRBD1. The clonotype was recovered from a female patient aged 50-59 years who had an allogeneic stem cell transplant from a related donor, so the T cells may come from the graft donor. Some clones in this sample may be carry-over from other donors' samples. The CDR3 DNA follows: TGTGCCACGACAGGGCCGGGGGAGACCCAGTACTTC. This codes for CATTGPGETQYF.